The clone carrying this T cell receptor beta chain was seen repeatedly, ten times or more. From the RACE reads, TCRdb called clonotypes with MiXCR, one entry per CDR3 protein. The top ten clones hold 6.8% of a sample with approximately 69,000 distinct CDR3 sequences, around 10% of them seen once. This record comes from a study of human T cells and chemical hapten exposure. Study as a whole: Patch tests of 0.01% DPC on the upper back were read at 6 days.

CDR1 and CDR2 (germline): SGHAT, FQNNGV. Trimming pared 3 bases from V and 0 bases from J, leaving 9 bases between. This CDR3 comprises 15 residues. Time point given: patch test 2, 6 weeks after DPC sensitization. Treatment: therapeutic diphenylcyclopropenone sensitization with weekly scalp DPC. The sequence was collected from a woman in her 50s with alopecia areata. Some clones in this sample may be carry-over from other donors' samples. The genes are TRBV11-2 and TRBJ1-5; D is unclear. The sequenced sample was whole blood, obtained in connection with sensitization to the hapten diphenylcyclopropenone (DPC). The CDR3 nucleotides read TGTGCCAGCAGCTTTTGTCGAGATAGCAATCAGCCCCAGCATTTT. Residues: CASSFCRDSNQPQHF.